The T cell receptor beta chain under discussion was sequenced for a study of shared clonotypes between healthy human individuals. Study in general: For every donor, three CD4 naive, three CD4 memory, two CD8 naive and one CD8 memory plates were used.

Sequencing used immunoSEQ multiplex PCR; TCRdb keeps in-frame clones, though not all of them. The sample includes over 95,000 clones, more than 65% of them seen just once. Adults of Caucasian background living in Nashville, Tennessee made up all donors. In this sample, this clone turned up a few times. Its matching antigen is unknown. Other DNA sequences in this sample translate to the same CDR3. CDR1 is SGDLS and CDR2 is YYNGEE in the germline V gene. CDR3 size: 13 residues. Trimming took off 1 base at V and 5 bases at J, with 10 bases between the two ends. Broader study findings: An anticipated effect of sequencing depth on clonotype sharing among donors was recognized.

The source is a woman aged 30 to 39 in good health. This chain connects TRBV9 to TRBJ2-7; either TRBD1 or TRBD2 may fit D (5 bases each). Sequencing was done on a sample of memory CD8+ T cells sorted from blood. The subset is: CD45RO+ cells pooled with CCR7-negative TemRA cells. The DNA for the CDR3 is TGTGCCAGCAGCGTAAGTTGGGGGAACGAGCAGTACTTC. It encodes CASSVSWGNEQYF.